This TCR beta chain was recorded in a study of T cell responses to AZD1222 COVID-19 vaccine. Findings and caveats of the study: Baseline seropositivity characterized only 5 to 7 AZD1222 recipients.

This clone was counted once. Its antigen is still unknown. The data were produced by immunoSEQ multiplex PCR, yet TCRdb's version contains in-frame clones alone and is incomplete. The sample includes some 170,000 clones, around 90% of them seen just once. Per germline, CDR1 LNHDA and CDR2 SQIVND (reference sequence). V lost 5 bases and J 3 bases, leaving 19 bases between the germline ends. The CDR3 has 17 amino acids. The sequencing used peripheral blood, collected 28 days after the second AZD1222 dose. J is TRBJ1-4 and V is TRBV19; D may be TRBD1 (6 bases). The TCR sequence derives from an adult who received the AZD1222 COVID-19 vaccine. CDR3 DNA sequence: TGTGCCAGTAGTCCCCTCCCCCTACAGGGACCTAATGAAAAACTGTTTTTT. It yields the protein CASSPLPLQGPNEKLFF.